These T cell receptor beta chains were read from a single sample in a study of blood T cell repertoires in COVID-19. Sequenced by immunoSEQ multiplex PCR; TCRdb stores in-frame clones only, minus some. The sample lists about 350,000 clones, roughly 90% occurring once. The sequenced sample consisted of peripheral blood. All receptors derive from a woman in her 70s with COVID-19, enrolled during active disease. Both conserved end residues are part of each CDR3. Fields, in order: clone size, J gene, D gene, V gene, CDR3 protein, CDR3 DNA. D genes are given only for firm matches. Clone size is given for some rows only: seen once, a few or many times, or a class if the clone is expanded.

. TRBJ2-5 TRBD2 TRBV30 CAWSMSSGGSETQYF TGTGCCTGGAGTATGTCAAGCGGGGGATCAGAGACCCAGTACTTC
. TRBJ1-2 . TRBV3-1/TRBV3-2 CASSQGEANTF TGTGCCAGCAGCCAAGGAGAGGCTAACACCTTC
. TRBJ1-4 . TRBV3-1/TRBV3-2 CASSQRQGSEKLFF TGTGCCAGCAGCCAACGGCAGGGGAGTGAAAAACTGTTTTTT
. TRBJ2-1 TRBD1 TRBV5-6 CASSSEGTGTGRDDEQFF TGTGCCAGCAGCTCGGAGGGGACGGGGACAGGGCGGGATGATGAGCAGTTCTTC
. TRBJ2-1 . TRBV7-9 CASSLVGEAVSYNEQFF TGTGCCAGCAGCTTAGTTGGGGAAGCGGTTTCCTACAATGAGCAGTTCTTC
. TRBJ2-2 TRBD2 TRBV11-2 CASSLVAGGPGELFF TGTGCCAGCAGCTTAGTGGCGGGGGGACCCGGGGAGCTGTTTTTT
. TRBJ1-1 . TRBV28 CASSLKQINTEAFF TGTGCCAGCAGTTTAAAACAGATTAACACTGAAGCTTTCTTT
. TRBJ2-7 TRBD1 TRBV9 CASSVGGTGDNEQYF TGTGCCAGCAGCGTAGGGGGGACAGGGGACAACGAGCAGTACTTC
. TRBJ2-1 TRBD2 TRBV15 CATSRPSGGAGEQFF TGTGCCACCAGCAGACCTAGCGGGGGGGCCGGAGAGCAGTTCTTC
. TRBJ1-2 TRBD1 TRBV6-6 CASSYPTGASNYGYTF TGTGCCAGCAGTTACCCGACAGGGGCCTCTAACTATGGCTACACCTTC
. TRBJ2-7 TRBD2 TRBV6-1 CASSEARSSGTYEQYF TGTGCCAGCAGTGAAGCGAGGTCTAGCGGTACCTACGAGCAGTACTTC
. TRBJ2-7 . TRBV25-1 CASSAQGPIYEQYF TGTGCCAGCAGTGCACAGGGACCGATCTACGAGCAGTACTTC
. TRBJ2-7 . TRBV15 CATSRRGGGIREQYF TGTGCCACCAGCAGGCGTGGGGGGGGCATAAGGGAGCAGTACTTC
. TRBJ1-2 TRBD1 TRBV24-1 CATSDLSTGDGYTF TGTGCCACCAGTGATTTATCGACAGGGGATGGCTACACCTTC
. TRBJ1-1 TRBD1 TRBV12-5 CASGLVHLTGGLNTEAFF TGTGCTAGTGGTTTGGTACATTTGACAGGGGGGTTGAACACTGAAGCTTTCTTT
. TRBJ1-2 . TRBV6-5 CASRALLEGGYTF TGTGCCAGCAGAGCCCTCCTTGAGGGTGGCTACACCTTC
. TRBJ1-1 TRBD1 TRBV6-5 CATTGPNTEAFF TGTGCCACGACAGGGCCGAACACTGAAGCTTTCTTT
. TRBJ2-5 TRBD1 TRBV24-1 CATSPKPGQGRSETQYF TGTGCCACCAGTCCTAAACCCGGACAGGGAAGATCCGAGACCCAGTACTTC
. TRBJ1-2 . TRBV5-6 CASSLSGKGYTF TGTGCCAGCAGCTTATCAGGGAAAGGCTACACCTTC
. TRBJ2-3 . TRBV6-2/TRBV6-3 CASSYSRDTQYF TGTGCCAGCAGTTACTCGAGAGATACGCAGTATTTT
. TRBJ2-1 . TRBV5-1 CASSLSDNEQFF TGCGCCAGCAGCTTGTCCGACAATGAGCAGTTCTTC
. TRBJ1-5 . TRBV24-1 CATAGGAPQPQHF TGTGCCACCGCTGGAGGGGCCCCTCAGCCCCAGCATTTT
. TRBJ2-6 TRBD2 TRBV5-1 CASSGAGLSGANVLTF TGCGCCAGCAGCGGAGCGGGACTGTCTGGGGCCAACGTCCTGACTTTC
. TRBJ2-5 TRBD2 TRBV9 CASSVELAGEETQYF TGTGCCAGCAGCGTCGAACTAGCGGGGGAAGAGACCCAGTACTTC
. TRBJ1-1 TRBD1 TRBV3-1/TRBV3-2 CASSWTGVNTEAFF TGTGCCAGCAGCTGGACAGGGGTGAACACTGAAGCTTTCTTT
. TRBJ1-2 TRBD1 TRBV30 CAWSEGAGYGYTF TGTGCCTGGAGTGAGGGGGCAGGGTATGGCTACACCTTC
. TRBJ1-6 . TRBV30 CASDGAVSNSPLHF TGTGCCTCTGACGGAGCCGTGTCGAATTCACCCCTCCACTTT
once TRBJ1-5 . TRBV2 CASSLNQPQHF TGTGCCAGCAGTCTTAATCAGCCCCAGCATTTT
once TRBJ2-5 TRBD2 TRBV6-6 CASSPWGGGRQETQYF TGTGCCAGCAGCCCCTGGGGCGGGGGGCGCCAAGAGACCCAGTACTTC
. TRBJ1-3 . TRBV2 CASSAMGSGNTIYF TGTGCCAGCAGTGCTATGGGGAGTGGAAACACCATATATTTT
. TRBJ2-7 . TRBV11-2 CASSSRDNYEQYF TGTGCCAGCAGCTCCCGGGATAACTACGAGCAGTACTTC
. TRBJ2-5 TRBD2 TRBV2 CASRWGLAGAYQETQYF TGTGCCAGCAGATGGGGACTAGCGGGGGCGTACCAAGAGACCCAGTACTTC
. TRBJ2-3 TRBD2 TRBV18 CASSRSGGEDTQYF TGTGCCAGCTCCAGGAGCGGGGGGGAAGATACGCAGTATTTT
. TRBJ1-2 . TRBV7-3 CASSSRQAHNYGYTF TGTGCCAGCAGTTCTAGACAGGCCCATAACTATGGCTACACCTTC
. TRBJ2-7 . TRBV2 CASSPNPNYEQYF TGTGCCAGCAGTCCAAACCCTAACTACGAGCAGTACTTC
. TRBJ1-2 . TRBV9 CASSGRSYGYTF TGTGCCAGCAGCGGGCGGAGCTATGGCTACACCTTC
. TRBJ2-5 TRBD1 TRBV7-9 CASSHGQGYETQYF TGTGCCAGCAGCCATGGACAGGGGTACGAGACCCAGTACTTC
once TRBJ2-7 . TRBV18 CASSLEGGAAYEQYF TGTGCCAGCTCACTAGAAGGGGGGGCCGCCTACGAGCAGTACTTC
. TRBJ1-6 TRBD1 TRBV6-4 CASSETGDSPLHF TGTGCCAGCAGTGAAACAGGGGATTCACCCCTCCACTTT
. TRBJ2-1 TRBD1 TRBV6-2/TRBV6-3 CASSPPSDRGIAGSYNEQFF TGTGCCAGCAGTCCCCCTTCTGACAGGGGAATAGCTGGGTCCTACAATGAGCAGTTCTTC